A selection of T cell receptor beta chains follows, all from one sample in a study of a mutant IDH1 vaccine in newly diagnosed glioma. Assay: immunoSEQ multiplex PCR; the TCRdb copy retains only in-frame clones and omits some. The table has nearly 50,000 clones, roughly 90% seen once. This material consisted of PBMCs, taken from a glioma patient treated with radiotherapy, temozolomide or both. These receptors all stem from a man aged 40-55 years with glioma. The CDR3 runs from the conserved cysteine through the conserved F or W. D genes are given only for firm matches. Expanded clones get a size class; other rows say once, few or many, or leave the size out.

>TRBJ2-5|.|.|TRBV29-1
TGCAGCGCCGACGGGACAGAGACCCAGTACTTC
CSADGTETQYF
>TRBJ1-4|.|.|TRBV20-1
TGCAGTGCTAGTACAGATGAAAAACTGTTTTTT
CSASTDEKLFF
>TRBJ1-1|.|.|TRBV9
TGTGCCAGCAGCGTGGAGAAGAACACTGAAGCTTTCTTT
CASSVEKNTEAFF
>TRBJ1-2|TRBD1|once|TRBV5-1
TGCGCCAGCAGCTTAACCCCACAGGGGTATGGCTACACCTTC
CASSLTPQGYGYTF
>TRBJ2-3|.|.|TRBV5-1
TGCGCCAGCAGCTTGCAGGTTAGCGGAGGCACAGATACGCAGTATTTT
CASSLQVSGGTDTQYF
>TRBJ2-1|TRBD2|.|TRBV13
TGTGCCAGCAGCCTGGGACTAGCGGGAGGAGGAGAGCAGTTCTTC
CASSLGLAGGGEQFF
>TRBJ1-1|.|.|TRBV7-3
TGTGCCAGCAGCCCCCGAGCTCGCACTGAAGCTTTCTTT
CASSPRARTEAFF
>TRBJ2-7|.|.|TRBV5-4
TGTGCCAGCACGTCCGGACAGCTCGGCTACGAGCAGTACTTC
CASTSGQLGYEQYF
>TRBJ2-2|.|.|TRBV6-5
TGTGCCAGCAGTTACTCCGGGCCCGGGGAGCTGTTTTTT
CASSYSGPGELFF
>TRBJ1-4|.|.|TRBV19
TGTGCCAGTAGTACCCTATCGAGTCCCCAAACGGAAAAACTGTTTTTT
CASSTLSSPQTEKLFF
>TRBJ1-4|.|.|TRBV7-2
TGTGCCAGCAGCTTTTCGAACAGAGTTAATGAAAAACTGTTTTTT
CASSFSNRVNEKLFF
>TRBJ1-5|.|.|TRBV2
TGTGCCAGCAGTGAATCTGGTAGTTATAGCAATCAGCCCCAGCATTTT
CASSESGSYSNQPQHF
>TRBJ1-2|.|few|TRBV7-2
TGTGCCAGCAGCCCCTTGCCGGGTACTAATGGCTACACCTTC
CASSPLPGTNGYTF
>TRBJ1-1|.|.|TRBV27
TGTGCCAGCAGTCTTGGAGGGGGAGCTGAAGCTTTCTTT
CASSLGGGAEAFF
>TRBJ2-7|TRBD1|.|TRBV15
TGTGCCACCAGCAGAGCAGGGGGACCTACCTACGAGCAGTACTTC
CATSRAGGPTYEQYF
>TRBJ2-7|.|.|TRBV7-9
TGTGCCAGCACAAACTCACAGGGGAGGCAGCAGTACTTC
CASTNSQGRQQYF
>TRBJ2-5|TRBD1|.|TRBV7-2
TGTGCCAGCAGCGAGGGACAGCAAGAGACCCAGTACTTC
CASSEGQQETQYF
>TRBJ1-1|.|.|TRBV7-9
TGTGCCGGAACACCCTCGAACACTGAAGCTTTCTTT
CAGTPSNTEAFF
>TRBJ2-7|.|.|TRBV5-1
TGCGCCAGCAGCCTGGACCCTCCACCGAGTATCCACGAGCAGTACTTC
CASSLDPPPSIHEQYF
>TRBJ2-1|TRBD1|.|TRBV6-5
TGTGCCAGCAGGAAACAGGGGGCAAATGAGCAGTTCTTC
CASRKQGANEQFF
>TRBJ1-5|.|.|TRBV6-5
TGTGCCAGCAGTTACTCACCAAGTTACCCCCAGCATTTT
CASSYSPSYPQHF
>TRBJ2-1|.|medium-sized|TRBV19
TGTGCCAGTAGTAGGGTTGTAAATGAGCAGTTCTTC
CASSRVVNEQFF
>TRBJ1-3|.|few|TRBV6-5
TGTGCCAGCAGTTCCCCGACGGGGAGCTCTGGAAACACCATATATTTT
CASSSPTGSSGNTIYF
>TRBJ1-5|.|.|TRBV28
TGTGCCAGCAGTCGCCGGACACTATATAGCAATCAGCCCCAGCATTTT
CASSRRTLYSNQPQHF
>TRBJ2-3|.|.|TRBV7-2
TGTGCCAGCAGCTTAGAGGGGTTACGCACAGATACGCAGTATTTT
CASSLEGLRTDTQYF
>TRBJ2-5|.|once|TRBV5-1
TGCGCCAGCAGCGCGGGACAGTCTCAAGAGACCCAGTACTTC
CASSAGQSQETQYF
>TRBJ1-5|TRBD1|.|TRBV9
TGTGCCAGCAGCGTAGGAACAGGGGGGAATCAGCCCCAGCATTTT
CASSVGTGGNQPQHF
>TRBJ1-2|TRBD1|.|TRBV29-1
TGCAGCGCCCAAGAGTATTTGGACAGGGGACACTATGGCTACACCTTC
CSAQEYLDRGHYGYTF
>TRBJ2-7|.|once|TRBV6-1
TGTGCCAGCAGTGAGGATCCGGGACTGAAACGCGAGCAGTACTTC
CASSEDPGLKREQYF
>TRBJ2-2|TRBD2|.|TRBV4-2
TGTGCCAGCAGCACCCGGACTAGCGGGAGGGCCGGGGAGCTGTTTTTT
CASSTRTSGRAGELFF
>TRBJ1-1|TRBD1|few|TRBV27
TGTGCCAGCAGACCACAGGGGAAGAACACTGAAGCTTTCTTT
CASRPQGKNTEAFF
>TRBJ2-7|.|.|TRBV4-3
TGCGCCAGCAGCCAGGTCGCGGGGTATTCCTACGAGCAGTACTTC
CASSQVAGYSYEQYF
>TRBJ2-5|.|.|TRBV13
TGTGCCACCACTTCCACGGAGACCCAGTACTTC
CATTSTETQYF
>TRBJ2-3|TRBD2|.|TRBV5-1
TGCGCCAGCAGCCCCCTATCAGCGGGATCGGGGGATACGCAGTATTTT
CASSPLSAGSGDTQYF
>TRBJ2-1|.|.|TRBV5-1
TGCGCCAGCAGCTTGGGATCTGGGGGCGATGAGCAGTTCTTC
CASSLGSGGDEQFF